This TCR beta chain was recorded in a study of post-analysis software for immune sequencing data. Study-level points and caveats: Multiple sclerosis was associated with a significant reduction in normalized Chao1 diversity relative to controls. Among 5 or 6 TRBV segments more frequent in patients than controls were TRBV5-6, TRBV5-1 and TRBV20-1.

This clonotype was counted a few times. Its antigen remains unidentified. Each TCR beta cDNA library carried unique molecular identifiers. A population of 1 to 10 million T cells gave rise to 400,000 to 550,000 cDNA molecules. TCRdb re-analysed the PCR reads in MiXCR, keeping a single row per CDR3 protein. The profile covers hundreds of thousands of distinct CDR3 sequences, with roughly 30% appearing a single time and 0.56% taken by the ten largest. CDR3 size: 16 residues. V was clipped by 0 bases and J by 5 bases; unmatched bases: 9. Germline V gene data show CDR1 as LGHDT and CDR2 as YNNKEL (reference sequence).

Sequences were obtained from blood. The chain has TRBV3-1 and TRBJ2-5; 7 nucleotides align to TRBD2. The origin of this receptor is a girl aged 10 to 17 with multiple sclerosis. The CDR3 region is CASSQEGGPGRETQYF. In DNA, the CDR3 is TGTGCCAGCAGCCAAGAAGGAGGACCCGGGAGGGAGACCCAGTACTTC.